Presented here are 13 T cell receptor beta chains from one specimen sequenced in a study of T cell responses to AZD1222 COVID-19 vaccine. Data came from immunoSEQ multiplex PCR; TCRdb stores just in-frame clones and leaves some out. The sample has roughly 180,000 clones, roughly 94% seen once. Sample: peripheral blood, taken on day 0 of AZD1222 vaccination. The receptors here all came from an adult in good health.

V usage is TRBV27 and J usage is TRBJ1-1; D is uncertain. V lost 3 bases to trimming and J lost 3 bases, with 14 bases between them. Per germline, CDR1 MNHEY and CDR2 SMNVEV (reference sequence). The CDR3 totals 15 residues. Here the CDR3 DNA reads TGTGCCAGCAGTTTCAATCACCTTCGGGACACTGAAGCTTTCTTT. Encoded protein: CASSFNHLRDTEAFF.

The rearrangement joins TRBV15 to TRBJ1-1; 7 bases are a match to TRBD1. The CDR3 has 17 amino acids. Germline V gene lookup returns CDR1 LNHNV and CDR2 YYDKDF (reference sequence). J gave up 1 base and V 0 bases, and 8 bases lay outside the gene matches. For the CDR3, the DNA is TGTGCCACCAGCAGAGAAACCTGGACAGGCTCGAACACTGAAGCTTTCTTT. This gives the protein CATSRETWTGSNTEAFF.

This chain connects TRBV19 to TRBJ1-2; the match to TRBD1 covers 8 bases. The CDR3 is made up of 13 amino acids. V gave up 7 bases and J gave up 5 bases; unmatched junction bases: 6. The germline CDR1 and CDR2 sequences are LNHDA and SQIVND (reference sequence). The CDR3 coding sequence is TGTGCCAGTACCGACAGGGGCCGGTATGGCTACACCTTC. This translates into CASTDRGRYGYTF. The full variable domain, completed using reference TRBV19 and TRBJ1-2, is DGGITQSPKYLFRKEGQNVTLSCEQNLNHDAMYWYRQDPGQGLRLIYYSQIVNDFQKGDIAEGYSVSREKKESFPLTVTSAQKNPTAFYLCASTDRGRYGYTFGSGTRLTVV.

This chain uses TRBV2 with TRBJ1-2, with 8 bases lining up with TRBD1. The CDR3 is made up of 13 amino acids. J was trimmed by 5 bases and V by 6 bases; bases with no gene match: 5. Germline CDR1 and CDR2: SNHLY and FYNNEI. CDR3 region: CASSADREYGYTF. The CDR3 DNA follows: TGTGCCAGCAGCGCGGACAGGGAATATGGCTACACCTTC. Together with reference TRBV2 and TRBJ1-2, the CDR3 gives the full variable domain: EPEVTQTPSHQVTQMGQEVILRCVPISNHLYFYWYRQILGQKVEFLVSFYNNEISEKSEIFDDQFSVERPDGSNFTLKIRSTKLEDSAMYFCASSADREYGYTFGSGTRLTVV.

The rearrangement uses TRBV28 and TRBJ1-3; D is perhaps TRBD1 (5 bases). The CDR3 consists of 14 residues. V lost 1 base, J lost 8 bases, and 12 bases lay in between. CDR1 is MDHEN and CDR2 is SYDVKM in the germline V gene. The CDR3 nucleotides read TGTGCCAGCAGTTTATCGCAGGGTAGTTACACCATATATTTT. Translated: CASSLSQGSYTIYF.

V usage is TRBV11-2 and J usage is TRBJ2-5; 13 bases are shared with TRBD2. The V gene's germline CDR1 is SGHAT and CDR2 FQNNGV. V shed 5 bases, J shed 5 bases, and the junction held 5 bases outside the gene matches. The CDR3 has 15 residues. Here the CDR3 DNA reads TGTGCCAGCAGCCGGCTACTAGCGGGGGGGGAGACCCAGTACTTC. It codes for CASSRLLAGGETQYF. Looking up the rest from reference TRBV11-2 and TRBJ2-5 gives the full variable domain: EAGVAQSPRYKIIEKRQSVAFWCNPISGHATLYWYQQILGQGPKLLIQFQNNGVVDDSQLPKDRFSAERLKGVDSTLKIQPAKLEDSAVYLCASSRLLAGGETQYFGPGTRLLVL.

The CDR3 DNA sequence: TGTGCCAGCAACCCGGACAGGCTGAACTATGGCTACACCTTC. This codes for CASNPDRLNYGYTF. The J gene is TRBJ1-2, the V gene TRBV7-9; 7 bases line up with TRBD1. CDR1 is SEHNR and CDR2 is FQNEAQ in the germline V gene (reference sequence). V was clipped by 7 bases and J by 2 bases; unmatched bases: 7. This CDR3 region has 14 residues.

The V call is TRBV10-2, the J call TRBJ1-5; D is uncertain. The CDR3 has 13 residues. CDR1 and CDR2 (germline): WSHSY, SAAADI. V lost 11 bases to trimming and J lost 4 bases, with 15 bases between them. CDR3 DNA sequence: TGCGCCCTCCAGGCCCCACTTAATCAGCCCCAGCATTTT. It translates to CALQAPLNQPQHF.

V gene TRBV2 combines with J gene TRBJ1-1; 8 bases line up with TRBD1. Per the germline V gene, CDR1 is SNHLY and CDR2 is FYNNEI. The CDR3 spans 16 residues. The V segment lost 5 bases and the J segment 3 bases; nucleotides outside the gene matches: 11. CDR3 sequence reads: CASSRTGWRSDTEAFF. For the CDR3, the DNA is TGTGCCAGCAGTCGGACAGGGTGGCGATCGGACACTGAAGCTTTCTTT.

The rearrangement links TRBV15 to TRBJ1-2; D ambiguous. Germline V CDR1 and CDR2: LNHNV, YYDKDF (reference sequence). The CDR3 runs to 12 residues. V gave up 0 bases and J gave up 13 bases, with 12 bases separating them. The CDR3 protein is CATSRDRGSVTF. CDR3 nucleotide sequence: TGTGCCACCAGCAGAGATCGAGGGTCGGTCACCTTC.

The V and J genes are TRBV27 and TRBJ2-7; D gene uncertain. The V gene lost 0 bases and the J gene lost 7 bases, with 7 bases spanning the gap. This CDR3 has 12 residues. Germline lookup yields CDR1 MNHEY and CDR2 SMNVEV (reference sequence). The CDR3: CASSLSGYEQYF. The CDR3 DNA sequence: TGTGCCAGCAGTTTATCAGGGTATGAGCAGTACTTC.

This chain connects TRBV19 to TRBJ1-3; 7 bases align to TRBD1. The CDR3 sequence is 16 residues long. V lost 10 bases, J lost 0 bases, and 12 bases stayed unmatched. Germline CDR1 LNHDA, CDR2 SQIVND (reference sequence). CDR3 protein: CATLPGQPYSGNTIYF. For the CDR3, the DNA is TGTGCCACCCTCCCGGGACAGCCCTACTCTGGAAACACCATATATTTT.

The chain is built from TRBV19 and TRBJ1-6, with 10 bases fitting TRBD1. The CDR3 is 16 residues long. With V trimmed by 3 bases and J by 7 bases, 6 bases remained unmatched. The germline CDR1 and CDR2 sequences are LNHDA and SQIVND (reference sequence). This CDR3 reads CASSINRGQGNSPLHF. For the CDR3, the DNA is TGTGCCAGTAGTATTAACCGGGGACAGGGGAATTCACCCCTCCACTTT.